These 9 T cell receptor beta chains were sequenced from one sample in a study of blood T cells in healthy people across ages. Sample-barcoded 5' priming and a J-beta primer mix drove a second PCR of roughly 6 to 12 cycles. TCRdb re-derived calls from the 5' RACE reads in MiXCR, one entry per CDR3 protein. This table holds roughly 1.4 million distinct CDR3 sequences, around 55% found once. The sequencing sample was made of blood. The receptors were sampled from a man aged 18 to 35 in good health.

In its sample, this clonotype was seen a few times. J is TRBJ2-3 and V is TRBV29-1, with D unresolved. This CDR3 is built from 15 residues. The germline gives CDR1 SQVTM, CDR2 ANQGSEA. Trimming removed 1 base at V and 4 bases at J, with 15 bases between. This CDR3 is CSVEGGNYQADTQYF. The CDR3 region has the DNA TGCAGCGTTGAAGGTGGCAACTACCAGGCAGATACGCAGTATTTT.

The chain employs TRBV6-2 or TRBV6-3 and TRBJ1-1; no firm D call. This CDR3 is 14 amino acids long. CDR1 is MNHEY and CDR2 is SVGEGT in the germline V gene. Between the trimmed V and J ends, which lost 3 bases and 3 bases, there was a span of 11 bases. CDR3 residues: CASSYGLWYTEAFF. CDR3 nucleotides: TGTGCCAGCAGTTATGGGTTGTGGTACACTGAAGCTTTCTTT.

This chain uses TRBV13 with TRBJ2-3; tentative D call: TRBD2 (5 bases). The CDR3 totals 14 residues. Deletions cut 1 base from V and 5 bases from J, with 10 bases between. Per germline, CDR1 PRHDT and CDR2 FYEKMQ (reference sequence). DNA of the CDR3: TGTGCCAGCAGCTTAGTGGGAGTGAGAGATACGCAGTATTTT. Its protein product is CASSLVGVRDTQYF.

This sequence joins TRBV12-3 or TRBV12-4 and TRBJ1-5; D possibly corresponds to TRBD1 (5 bases). Trimming took 4 bases from V and 4 from J, leaving 14 bases between them. The CDR3 runs to 15 residues. CDR3 sequence: CASSSATGANQPQHF. In nucleotides, the CDR3 is TGTGCCAGCAGTTCTGCAACAGGTGCAAATCAGCCCCAGCATTTT.

The chain combines TRBV10-3 with TRBJ1-4; D is uncertain. CDR1 ENHRY and CDR2 SYGVKD come from the germline V gene. The CDR3 totals 14 residues. Trimming removed 7 bases at V and 8 bases at J, with 17 bases between. The CDR3 region is CAIKRAGEREKLFF. The CDR3 DNA sequence: TGTGCCATCAAGCGGGCGGGAGAGCGCGAAAAACTGTTTTTT.

V gene TRBV7-2 combines with J gene TRBJ2-3, with 7 bases lining up with TRBD2. The CDR3 runs to 16 residues. Germline trimming cut 1 base from V and 1 base from J; bases unmatched to any gene: 5. Germline CDR1 SGHTA, CDR2 FQGNSA. The CDR3 region has the DNA TGTGCCAGCAGCTTAGTTCGGGGGGTGGGCACAGATACGCAGTATTTT. It yields the protein CASSLVRGVGTDTQYF.

The V call is TRBV29-1, the J call TRBJ2-7; tentatively, D is TRBD1 or TRBD2 (7 bases each). CDR1 is SQVTM, CDR2 ANQGSEA, per germline. Trimming stripped 5 bases from V and 3 bases from J, with 17 bases between. This CDR3 region has 14 residues. The CDR3 nucleotides read TGCAGCGTTCGCCCCCCAGGGGGGGACTACGAGCAGTACTTC. This translates into CSVRPPGGDYEQYF.

The chain links TRBV2 to TRBJ2-3, with D perhaps TRBD2 (6 bases). Per germline, CDR1 SNHLY and CDR2 FYNNEI. The CDR3 covers 16 residues. Between the trimmed V and J ends, which lost 0 bases and 0 bases, there was a span of 10 bases. CDR3 in amino acids: CASSEAPSASTDTQYF. The CDR3, as DNA: TGTGCCAGCAGTGAAGCCCCTAGCGCTAGCACAGATACGCAGTATTTT.

This clonotype was found a few times. This chain links TRBV18 with TRBJ2-3; maybe TRBD1 (6 bases). Trimming cost V 1 base and J 1 base, with 9 bases left between them. CDR3 size: 15 residues. Germline V gives CDR1 KGHSH, CDR2 LQKENI. The CDR3 bases are TGTGCCAGCTCACCACAGGGGGTGGGCACAGATACGCAGTATTTT. It translates to CASSPQGVGTDTQYF.